The rows below give T cell receptor beta chains drawn from one sample of a study of T cell repertoires in cytomegalovirus infection. In TCRdb, the reads were re-called with MiXCR into one record per CDR3 protein. The sample carries 250,000 or so distinct CDR3 sequences, around 8.7% recorded once. The sequenced sample was PBMCs. The receptors were sampled from a human donor in good health (CMV status not recorded). Some clones in this sample may be carry-over from other donors' samples. Each CDR3 is given with its conserved first and last residue. Fields, in order: D gene, J gene, V gene, clone size, CDR3 DNA, CDR3 protein. D genes are given only for firm matches. Size is omitted from some rows. Given values are once, few, many or a class for expanded clones.

>TRBD1|TRBJ1-2|TRBV2|NA
TGTGCCAGCAGTAGAGGACAGGGTATAAACTATGGCTACACCTTC
CASSRGQGINYGYTF
>NA|TRBJ1-1|TRBV7-2|medium-sized
TGTGCCAGCAGCTTCAATCAGCTACCGAACACTGAAGCTTTCTTT
CASSFNQLPNTEAFF
>NA|TRBJ1-5|TRBV19|many
TGTGCCAGTAGTATATCGTTTTCGGGGTCTCAGCCCCAGCATTTT
CASSISFSGSQPQHF
>NA|TRBJ2-5|TRBV19|few
TGTGCCAGTAGCGGGACACCCCAAGAGACCCAGTACTTC
CASSGTPQETQYF
>NA|TRBJ1-3|TRBV5-1|many
TGCGCCAGCAGCGCGGGACACACCTCTGGAAACACCATATATTTT
CASSAGHTSGNTIYF
>TRBD2|TRBJ2-3|TRBV12-3/TRBV12-4|many
TGTGCCAGCAGTTTCGGAAGCGGGAGGGGCACAGATACGCAGTATTTT
CASSFGSGRGTDTQYF
>NA|TRBJ1-1|TRBV6-2/TRBV6-3|many
TGTGCCAGCAGTTGGGTAGGGAACACTGAAGCTTTCTTT
CASSWVGNTEAFF
>TRBD1|TRBJ2-5|TRBV11-2|many
TGTGCCAGCAGCCGCCAAATAGACAGGGTCGGAGAGACCCAGTACTTC
CASSRQIDRVGETQYF
>NA|TRBJ2-7|TRBV11-2|few
TGTGCCAGCAGCTTAGATCGTCGCACAGGGATCTACGAGCAGTACTTC
CASSLDRRTGIYEQYF
>NA|TRBJ2-4|TRBV15|few
TGTGCCACCAGCCCAGGTGCGGGGGCCCAGGCCAAAAACATTCAGTACTTC
CATSPGAGAQAKNIQYF
>NA|TRBJ1-2|TRBV3-1|NA
TGTGCCAGCAGCCCCAACGACGGCCGCCAGGGCCGCCGCTATGGCTACACCTTC
CASSPNDGRQGRRYGYTF
>NA|TRBJ2-3|TRBV3-1|many
TGTGCCAGCAGCCAAGCCACTAACACAGATACGCAGTATTTT
CASSQATNTDTQYF
>NA|TRBJ2-6|TRBV28|NA
TGTGCCAGCAGACAAAGAAGCACTGGGGCCAACGTCCTGACTTTC
CASRQRSTGANVLTF
>NA|TRBJ2-1|TRBV7-2|many
TGTGCCAGCAACAGAGACGGGGGTACCTACAATGAGCAGTTCTTC
CASNRDGGTYNEQFF
>NA|TRBJ1-1|TRBV4-1|many
TGCGCCAGCAGCCAAGATCGAAACAGGGTAGGAACCGGTGACACTGAAGCTTTCTTT
CASSQDRNRVGTGDTEAFF
>NA|TRBJ1-6|TRBV19|many
TGTGCCTCTAGGATCGGACGCCAGAATTCACCCCTCCACTTT
CASRIGRQNSPLHF
>NA|TRBJ2-3|TRBV20-1|few
TGCAGTGCTAGAGATTGGGCTAGCGCTCAAGATACGCAGTATTTT
CSARDWASAQDTQYF
>NA|TRBJ1-3|TRBV7-2|many
TGTGCCAGCAGCTTAACGACAATTTTCTCTGGAAACACCATATATTTT
CASSLTTIFSGNTIYF
>TRBD1|TRBJ2-5|TRBV2|once
TGTGCCAGCAGTGCCCAGGGGGCTATCGGGGAGACCCAGTACTTC
CASSAQGAIGETQYF
>TRBD2|TRBJ2-7|TRBV11-2|many
TGTGCCAGCAGCGTAATAGCGGGTCCCAACTACGAGCAGTACTTC
CASSVIAGPNYEQYF
>TRBD2|TRBJ2-3|TRBV12-3/TRBV12-4|many
TGTGCCAGCAGGATTTTAGCGGGCTTAACAGATACGCAGTATTTT
CASRILAGLTDTQYF
>NA|TRBJ1-1|TRBV28|many
TGTGCCAGCGCTGATCGGAGGAACACTGAAGCTTTCTTT
CASADRRNTEAFF
>NA|TRBJ1-1|TRBV4-3|many
TGCGCCAGCAGCGCACAGGGCACTGAAGCTTTCTTT
CASSAQGTEAFF
>NA|TRBJ2-7|TRBV7-2|many
TGTGCCAGCAGCGTTGGGGGCACCCTTTCCTACGAGCAGTACTTC
CASSVGGTLSYEQYF
>NA|TRBJ2-1|TRBV7-2|NA
TGTGCCAGCAGCAACTGGGGGACACCTTCCAATGAGCAGTTCTTC
CASSNWGTPSNEQFF
>TRBD2|TRBJ2-3|TRBV20-1|NA
TGCAGTGCACCTGCCTCTAGCGGGAGGGCCGCGGATACGCAGTATTTT
CSAPASSGRAADTQYF
>TRBD1|TRBJ2-1|TRBV5-5|many
TGTGCCAGCAGCCCCGTGGCGCAGGGGGCTAGTGAGCAGTTCTTC
CASSPVAQGASEQFF
>NA|TRBJ1-1|TRBV7-2|many
TGTGCCAGCAGCTCCAAAAGAAACACTGAAGCTTTCTTT
CASSSKRNTEAFF
>NA|TRBJ2-5|TRBV19|many
TGTGCCAGTAACCACAGGGATCAAGAGACCCAGTACTTC
CASNHRDQETQYF
>TRBD1|TRBJ2-7|TRBV7-8|many
TGTGCCAGCAGCTCCTGGACAGGGAGAAACTCCTACGAGCAGTACTTC
CASSSWTGRNSYEQYF
>TRBD2|TRBJ2-1|TRBV7-4|NA
TGTGCCAGCAGTTACCCGACTAGCGGGAGACCTTACAATGAGCAGTTCTTC
CASSYPTSGRPYNEQFF
>NA|TRBJ1-1|TRBV10-2|few
TGCGCCAGCAGAGATGGGGGGAGCACTGAAGCTTTCTTT
CASRDGGSTEAFF
>NA|TRBJ1-5|TRBV20-1|few
TGCAGTGCTAGACGGGACGCCCGCCAGGACTTCAATTTTAGCAATCAGCCCCAGCATTTT
CSARRDARQDFNFSNQPQHF
>NA|TRBJ2-5|TRBV29-1|few
TGCAGCTGGACCGGACACCGTGGCTATCCGGAGGAGACCCAGTACTTC
CSWTGHRGYPEETQYF
>NA|TRBJ2-1|TRBV7-2|NA
TGTGCCAGCAGCCCTGACTCCGAGAGCTACAATGAGCAGTTCTTC
CASSPDSESYNEQFF
>NA|TRBJ1-1|TRBV7-2|many
TGTGCCAGCAGCTTATCCCGGGGGAAAACTGAAGCTTTCTTT
CASSLSRGKTEAFF
>NA|TRBJ2-5|TRBV7-2|many
TGTGCCAGCAGCTTAGACAGTCAAGAGACCCAGTACTTC
CASSLDSQETQYF
>TRBD1|TRBJ2-7|TRBV7-2|many
TGTGCCAGCAGCTCATTATTGGGACAGGGCTTCTACGAGCAGTACTTC
CASSSLLGQGFYEQYF
>NA|TRBJ2-1|TRBV7-2|NA
TGTGCCAGCAGCTTAGTGGGGTTTGAGCAGTTCTTC
CASSLVGFEQFF
>TRBD1|TRBJ1-5|TRBV12-3/TRBV12-4|NA
TGTGCCAGCAGCGGACAGGCCTATAGCAATCAGCCCCAGCATTTT
CASSGQAYSNQPQHF
>NA|TRBJ2-3|TRBV5-1|many
TGCGCCAGCAGCTTGAGGCCCCCCTTCAGCACAGATACGCAGTATTTT
CASSLRPPFSTDTQYF
>NA|TRBJ1-3|TRBV28|many
TGTGCCAGCAGACGACAGACGGCTGGAAACACCATATATTTT
CASRRQTAGNTIYF
>NA|TRBJ2-5|TRBV7-2|many
TGTGCCAGCAGCTTAGGGCACGGGGAGACCCAGTACTTC
CASSLGHGETQYF